The text below deals with one T cell receptor beta chain. Its antigen remains unknown. Losses at the gene ends were 5 bases for V and 2 bases for J; bases not matched to a gene: 3. The germline V gene has CDR1 SQVTM and CDR2 ANQGSEA. CDR3 length: 13 residues. The data derive from a study of healthy donors' naive CD4 and CD8 T cells. Each TCR library used around 500 ng of total RNA and a linear amplification protocol. TCRdb re-analysed the reads in MiXCR, keeping a single row per CDR3 protein. There are about 180,000 distinct CDR3 sequences in the sample; 74% occur only once, and more than 2% lies in the top ten. The study's findings and limits: A reported CD4+/CD8+ bias affected most V and J genes in naive cells.

The clonotype comes from a pool of human donors in good health; the sample pools cells from several healthy donors. The sequenced sample consisted of naive CD4+ and CD8+ T cells sorted from blood, pooled from several donors. This chain joins TRBV29-1 and TRBJ1-5; TRBD1 agrees at 7 bases. Written as DNA, the CDR3 is TGCAGCGTTACCACAGGGGGCAATCAGCCCCAGCATTTT. Amino acids: CSVTTGGNQPQHF.